The 21 T cell receptor beta chains below all came from one sample that was sequenced in a study of blood T cell repertoires in COVID-19. Measured with immunoSEQ multiplex PCR; TCRdb has only the in-frame clones, and not every one. Among around 130,000 clones, 80% to 90% were seen once, and the ten largest hold around 3.4%. Sequencing input: peripheral blood. Receptor source: a woman aged 60-75 years with acute or convalescent COVID-19.

The gene calls are TRBV9 and TRBJ2-5, with a weak D call TRBD1 (6 bases). Germline V gene data show CDR1 as SGDLS and CDR2 as YYNGEE. Between the trimmed V and J ends, which lost 7 bases and 5 bases, there was a span of 21 bases. The CDR3 runs to 15 residues. The CDR3 DNA is TGTGCCAGCGCCCCCCTACAGGGTCCCCTGGAGACCCAGTACTTC. It yields the protein CASAPLQGPLETQYF. The whole variable domain, remainder taken from reference TRBV9 and TRBJ2-5, is DSGVTQTPKHLITATGQRVTLRCSPRSGDLSVYWYQQSLDQGLQFLIQYYNGEERAKGNILERFSAQQFPDLHSELNLSSLELGDSALYFCASAPLQGPLETQYFGPGTRLLVL.

The genes are TRBV27 and TRBJ2-1; 12 bases match TRBD2. The germline V gene has CDR1 MNHEY and CDR2 SMNVEV (reference sequence). Losses at the gene ends were 5 bases for V and 3 bases for J; bases not matched to a gene: 2. The CDR3 totals 15 residues. CDR3 protein: CASSRTSGNYNEQFF. For the CDR3, the DNA is TGTGCCAGCAGTAGGACTAGCGGGAACTACAATGAGCAGTTCTTC.

The CDR3 here is CSVVQGANTGELFF. The CDR3 nucleotides read TGCAGCGTTGTACAGGGAGCGAACACCGGGGAGCTGTTTTTT. The chain is built from TRBV29-1 and TRBJ2-2; the D gene is possibly TRBD1 (6 bases). Germline assignment: CDR1 SQVTM and CDR2 ANQGSEA. This CDR3 is built from 14 residues. Trimming cost V 4 bases and J 0 bases, with 9 bases left between them.

V usage is TRBV19 and J usage is TRBJ2-7; D may be TRBD2 (6 bases). Germline CDR1 LNHDA, CDR2 SQIVND (reference sequence). The CDR3 runs to 13 residues. Trimming cost V 5 bases and J 4 bases, with 12 bases left between them. For the CDR3, the DNA is TGTGCCAGTAGTCCCGATGGGGGGTACGAGCAGTACTTC. Its translation is CASSPDGGYEQYF.

CDR3 bases: TGTGCCAGCAGCCAAGGGTTAGCGGGAGACAATGAGCAGTTCTTC. Protein product: CASSQGLAGDNEQFF. The chain combines TRBV11-2 with TRBJ2-1; 9 nucleotides line up with TRBD2. CDR3 size: 15 residues. The trim removed 5 bases at V and 5 bases at J, leaving 7 bases unmatched. In germline, CDR1 is SGHAT, CDR2 FQNNGV.

The J gene is TRBJ1-4, the V gene TRBV7-9; D unresolved. Germline CDR1 and CDR2: SEHNR and FQNEAQ (reference sequence). With 1 base removed from V and 5 bases from J, the gap between germline ends came to 11 bases. CDR3 length equals 15 residues. CDR3 amino acids: CASSLGSAGNEKLFF. DNA for the CDR3: TGTGCCAGCAGCTTAGGGTCGGCCGGGAATGAAAAACTGTTTTTT.

V usage is TRBV7-8 and J usage is TRBJ1-6; 10 nucleotides line up with TRBD1. This CDR3 comprises 16 residues. V lost 2 bases and J lost 7; bases outside the gene matches: 5. In germline, CDR1 is SGHVS, CDR2 FQNEAQ. The CDR3 bases are TGTGCCAGCAGCTTAACCCGGGACAGGGGCAATTCACCCCTCCACTTT. It is translated as CASSLTRDRGNSPLHF.

The chain links TRBV19 to TRBJ1-1; D may be TRBD1 (5 bases). Germline V gives CDR1 LNHDA, CDR2 SQIVND (reference sequence). V lost 3 bases to trimming and J lost 0 bases, with 8 bases between them. This CDR3 region has 14 residues. The chain's CDR3 is CASSIPGLNTEAFF. The DNA of the CDR3 is TGTGCCAGTAGTATCCCAGGGCTGAACACTGAAGCTTTCTTT. Supplemented by reference TRBV19 and TRBJ1-1, the full variable domain reads DGGITQSPKYLFRKEGQNVTLSCEQNLNHDAMYWYRQDPGQGLRLIYYSQIVNDFQKGDIAEGYSVSREKKESFPLTVTSAQKNPTAFYLCASSIPGLNTEAFFGQGTRLTVV.

The V call is TRBV2, the J call TRBJ1-1; weak D call: TRBD1 (5 bases). V lost 6 bases, J lost 4 bases, and 12 bases lay in between. Germline CDR1 reads SNHLY; CDR2 reads FYNNEI. The CDR3 contains 13 residues. For the CDR3, the DNA is TGTGCCAGCAGCGACAGACCCTTCACTGAAGCTTTCTTT. Translating gives CASSDRPFTEAFF.

The rearrangement links TRBV5-1 to TRBJ1-1; D might be TRBD1 (5 bases). Germline CDR1 is SGHRS and CDR2 is YFSETQ. This CDR3 comprises 13 residues. V was shortened by 2 bases and J by 6 bases, with 11 bases between the two germline ends. CDR3 in DNA: TGCGCCAGCAGCTTAGCAGGGAGGGCTGAAGCTTTCTTT. Translating it yields CASSLAGRAEAFF.

The gene calls are TRBV27 and TRBJ1-5; 9 bases agree with TRBD1. The germline V gene encodes CDR1 MNHEY and CDR2 SMNVEV (reference sequence). The junction had 8 bases not matched to a gene; V was cut back by 4 bases and J by 4 bases. This CDR3 has 16 amino acids. The CDR3 here is CASSSLGTGNNQPQHF. The CDR3 DNA is TGTGCCAGCAGTTCCCTCGGGACAGGGAATAATCAGCCCCAGCATTTT.

The chain joins TRBV29-1 to TRBJ2-5; TRBD2 aligns across 9 bases. V shed 3 bases, J shed 3 bases, and the junction held 8 bases outside the gene matches. Germline assignment: CDR1 SQVTM and CDR2 ANQGSEA. The CDR3 extends over 15 amino acids. Here the CDR3 DNA reads TGCAGCGTTGAGGTTAGCGGGAGAGGAAAAGAGACCCAGTACTTC. This translates into CSVEVSGRGKETQYF.

V usage is TRBV9 and J usage is TRBJ2-1, with 15 positions matching TRBD2. The junction had 17 bases not matched to a gene; V was cut back by 4 bases and J by 6 bases. This CDR3 has 20 amino acids. The germline V gene has CDR1 SGDLS and CDR2 YYNGEE. CDR3 region: CASSSPGLAGGPRNSNEQFF. CDR3 sequence (DNA): TGTGCCAGCAGCTCCCCCGGACTAGCGGGAGGGCCGAGAAATAGCAATGAGCAGTTCTTC.

The chain joins TRBV29-1 to TRBJ1-3, with D perhaps matching TRBD1 (6 bases). This CDR3 is built from 14 residues. Per the germline V gene, CDR1 is SQVTM and CDR2 is ANQGSEA. Trimming pared 8 bases from V and 2 bases from J, leaving 16 bases between. The CDR3 coding sequence is TGCAGCATCTCTATTCCAGGGGCTGGAAACACCATATATTTT. It encodes CSISIPGAGNTIYF.

The chain combines TRBV28 with TRBJ1-3; tentative D call: TRBD1 (6 bases). There are 13 residues in the CDR3. Germline values: CDR1 MDHEN, CDR2 SYDVKM. Trimming shortened V by 4 bases and J by 4 bases, and 8 bases separated the two germline ends. This chain's CDR3 is CASSSGAGNTIYF. DNA of the CDR3: TGTGCCAGCAGTTCAGGGGCCGGAAACACCATATATTTT.

This chain connects TRBV3-1 (or the pseudogene TRBV3-2) to TRBJ2-1; weak D call: TRBD1 (6 bases). The CDR3 spans 12 residues. Germline-derived CDR1 and CDR2 are LGHDT and YNNKEL (reference sequence). V was shortened by 8 bases and J by 4 bases, with 9 bases between the two germline ends. CDR3 coding DNA: TGTGCCAGCTCCACAGGGTACAATGAGCAGTTCTTC. Residues: CASSTGYNEQFF.

On this clone: This same CDR3 is encoded by further DNA sequences in the sample. The chain recombines TRBV6-1 with TRBJ1-2; no definite D call. The CDR3 length is 13 residues. Germline V gives CDR1 MNHNS, CDR2 SASEGT. Trimming left V 0 bases short and J 4 bases short, with 6 bases between. In DNA form, the CDR3 reads TGTGCCAGCAGTGAAGCAGGAGTCTATGGCTACACCTTC. Protein product: CASSEAGVYGYTF.

This chain uses TRBV5-1 with TRBJ1-1, with no clear D. Trimming stripped 0 bases from V and 0 bases from J, with 9 bases between. The germline CDR1 and CDR2 sequences are SGHRS and YFSETQ. The CDR3 has 15 residues. In nucleotides, the CDR3 is TGCGCCAGCAGCTTGGGTGCAGGCGTGAACACTGAAGCTTTCTTT. Residues: CASSLGAGVNTEAFF. Supplemented by reference TRBV5-1 and TRBJ1-1, the full variable domain reads KAGVTQTPRYLIKTRGQQVTLSCSPISGHRSVSWYQQTPGQGLQFLFEYFSETQRNKGNFPGRFSGRQFSNSRSEMNVSTLELGDSALYLCASSLGAGVNTEAFFGQGTRLTVV.

This chain connects TRBV18 to TRBJ1-1; no clear D. Trimming removed 3 bases from V and 1 base from J, with 9 bases in between. Germline V lookup: CDR1 KGHSH, CDR2 LQKENI. CDR3 length: 14 residues. This chain's CDR3 is CASSPASKNTEAFF. CDR3 nucleotides: TGTGCCAGCTCACCCGCGTCCAAGAACACTGAAGCTTTCTTT.

The V call is TRBV5-6, the J call TRBJ2-5; the match to TRBD2 covers 8 bases. This CDR3 is 14 amino acids long. Germline V gene sequence: CDR1 SGHDT, CDR2 YYEEEE. Unmatched junction bases numbered 3, after V lost 0 bases and J lost 5 bases. The CDR3 reads CASSLERGLETQYF. The CDR3 region has the DNA TGTGCCAGCAGCTTGGAGCGGGGGCTGGAGACCCAGTACTTC.

The chain carries TRBV10-3 and TRBJ1-6; 8 bases fit TRBD1. CDR1 is ENHRY and CDR2 is SYGVKD in the germline V gene. This CDR3 region has 14 residues. The ends lost 2 bases at V and 6 bases at J; junction bases unmatched: 0. CDR3 DNA sequence: TGTGCCATCAGTGAGGACAGGGGTAATTCACCCCTCCACTTT. This translates into CAISEDRGNSPLHF.